This TCR beta chain was profiled in a study of cytomegalovirus exposure and HLA in healthy donors. PCR was performed using 60 Vbeta and 13 Jbeta primers. In the study's own analysis: About 11 million of the approximately 80 million unique TCR beta chains counted in a later analysis were shared. The method was immunoSEQ multiplex PCR; TCRdb's version includes in-frame clones alone and lacks a portion of them. That table supplies the V and J calls and clone size; D and trimming were determined from the DNA. The profile shows some 190,000 clones, around 80% of them singletons. The CDR3 runs to 15 residues.

Sequencing was performed on PBMCs. The V gene is TRBV21-1, the J gene TRBJ1-1. TRBV21-1 is a listed pseudogene. This sequence originates from a woman in her twenties or thirties in good health and CMV-seronegative. The CDR3: CASSKARGGWTEAFF. The CDR3 DNA follows: TGTGCCAGCAGCAAAGCGCGGGGGGGATGGACTGAAGCTTTCTTT.